The 9 T cell receptor beta chains below come from one sample, sequenced in a study of blood T cell repertoires in COVID-19. The table came from immunoSEQ multiplex PCR; TCRdb's copy has only in-frame clones and leaves some out. The sample lists approximately 77,000 clones; almost 85% were seen once. Sequencing used peripheral blood. These receptors came from a man over 45 with COVID-19, enrolled during active disease.

J is TRBJ1-6 and V is TRBV9; TRBD1 is a possible D gene (6 bases). V dropped 0 bases and J dropped 7 bases, with 11 bases sitting between them. This CDR3 is 15 amino acids long. The germline V gene encodes CDR1 SGDLS and CDR2 YYNGEE. CDR3 loop: CASSVETGGNSPLHF. CDR3 bases: TGTGCCAGCAGCGTAGAGACAGGTGGCAATTCACCCCTCCACTTT.

This clone was counted between two and nine times. The chain employs TRBV5-6 and TRBJ1-2; TRBD1 matches at 7 bases. The junction had 8 bases not matched to a gene; V was cut back by 4 bases and J by 5 bases. CDR3 size: 14 residues. CDR1 and CDR2 from the germline V gene are SGHDT and YYEEEE. As DNA, the CDR3 is TGTGCCAGCAGCCCGGGACAGCCAAGATATGGCTACACCTTC. It encodes CASSPGQPRYGYTF.

The chain couples TRBV24-1 to TRBJ2-1; 8 bases fit TRBD1. V was pared by 4 bases and J by 2 bases, with 6 bases of the junction left unmatched. Germline-derived CDR1 and CDR2 are KGHDR and SFDVKD. The CDR3 is 16 amino acids. This CDR3 is CATSDRDRGTYNEQFF. The CDR3 bases are TGTGCCACCAGTGACCGCGACAGGGGCACCTACAATGAGCAGTTCTTC.

The V gene is TRBV4-1, the J gene TRBJ2-5; 9 bases are shared with TRBD1. J was trimmed by 2 bases and V by 4 bases; bases with no gene match: 2. Germline values: CDR1 MGHRA, CDR2 YSYEKL. This CDR3 region has 14 residues. CDR3 region: CASSRDRGQETQYF. CDR3 sequence (DNA): TGCGCCAGCAGCCGAGACAGGGGGCAAGAGACCCAGTACTTC.

With respect to this clone: Other DNA sequences within the sample encode an identical CDR3. The chain combines TRBV18 with TRBJ2-1; D possibly corresponds to TRBD2 (5 bases). This CDR3 region has 13 residues. CDR1 and CDR2 (germline): KGHSH, LQKENI. V was cut by 3 bases and J by 5 bases, with 8 bases left in between. DNA of the CDR3: TGTGCCAGCTCACCGGGAGCAAACAATGAGCAGTTCTTC. Translating gives CASSPGANNEQFF. Complete variable domain (other parts from reference TRBV18 and TRBJ2-1): NAGVMQNPRHLVRRRGQEARLRCSPMKGHSHVYWYRQLPEEGLKFMVYLQKENIIDESGMPKERFSAEFPKEGPSILRIQQVVRGDSAAYFCASSPGANNEQFFGPGTRLTVL.

The gene calls are TRBV2 and TRBJ1-3; D is possibly TRBD1 (5 bases). V was cut by 6 bases and J by 4 bases, with 13 bases left in between. The CDR3 totals 14 residues. Germline assignment: CDR1 SNHLY and CDR2 FYNNEI. CDR3 region: CASRDSVRGNTIYF. The CDR3, as DNA: TGTGCCAGCAGAGACAGCGTCCGGGGAAACACCATATATTTT.

This clone was counted a single time. The chain carries TRBV9 and TRBJ1-3; D ambiguous. This CDR3 has 15 amino acids. Germline CDR1 SGDLS, CDR2 YYNGEE. V lost 0 bases to trimming and J lost 0 bases, with 7 bases between them. CDR3 sequence (DNA): TGTGCCAGCAGCGTAGGAGAGGCCTCTGGAAACACCATATATTTT. Residues: CASSVGEASGNTIYF.

This sequence joins TRBV6-5 and TRBJ1-2; 7 bases are a match to TRBD1. The V and J ends lost 7 bases and 6 bases, in that order; junction bases with no gene match: 8. This CDR3 spans 13 amino acids. Per the germline V gene, CDR1 is MNHEY and CDR2 is SVGAGI. The CDR3 is CASILDRDHGYTF. The CDR3 DNA sequence: TGTGCCAGCATACTCGACAGGGATCATGGCTACACCTTC.

V and J are TRBV5-4 and TRBJ2-1, with 7 bases lining up with TRBD1. CDR3 size: 15 residues. Germline assignment: CDR1 SGHNT and CDR2 YYREEE (reference sequence). V gave up 2 bases and J gave up 2 bases; unmatched junction bases: 4. For the CDR3, the DNA is TGTGCCAGCAGCTTAGGGACAGCTGCCTACAATGAGCAGTTCTTC. This translates into CASSLGTAAYNEQFF. The full variable domain, in which reference TRBV5-4 and TRBJ2-1 provide the parts outside the CDR3, is ETGVTQSPTHLIKTRGQQVTLRCSSQSGHNTVSWYQQALGQGPQFIFQYYREEENGRGNFPPRFSGLQFPNYSSELNVNALELDDSALYLCASSLGTAAYNEQFFGPGTRLTVL.